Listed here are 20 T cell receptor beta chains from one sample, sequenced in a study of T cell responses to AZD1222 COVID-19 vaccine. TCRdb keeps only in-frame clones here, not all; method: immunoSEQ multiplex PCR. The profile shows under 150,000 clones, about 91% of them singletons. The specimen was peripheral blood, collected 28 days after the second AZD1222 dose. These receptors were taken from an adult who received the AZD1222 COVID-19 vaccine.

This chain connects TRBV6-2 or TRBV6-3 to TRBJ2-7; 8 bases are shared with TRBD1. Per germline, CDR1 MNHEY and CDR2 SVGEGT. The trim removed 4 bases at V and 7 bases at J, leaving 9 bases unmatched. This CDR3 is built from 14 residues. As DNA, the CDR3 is TGTGCCAGCAGTTTTCGGGACAGGTCAAATGAGCAGTACTTC. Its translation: CASSFRDRSNEQYF.

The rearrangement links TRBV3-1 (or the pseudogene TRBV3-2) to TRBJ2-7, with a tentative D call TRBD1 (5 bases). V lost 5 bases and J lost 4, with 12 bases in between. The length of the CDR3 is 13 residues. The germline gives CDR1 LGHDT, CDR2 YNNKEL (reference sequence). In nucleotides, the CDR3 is TGTGCCAGCAGCTCCCAACAGGATTACGAGCAGTACTTC. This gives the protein CASSSQQDYEQYF.

This CDR3 is CASSELETQYF. The CDR3 region has the DNA TGCGCCAGCAGTGAGCTGGAGACCCAGTACTTC. The chain employs TRBV10-2 and TRBJ2-5; the D is unclear. V was clipped by 2 bases and J by 5 bases, with 3 bases between them. Germline V gene data show CDR1 as WSHSY and CDR2 as SAAADI. CDR3 size: 11 residues.

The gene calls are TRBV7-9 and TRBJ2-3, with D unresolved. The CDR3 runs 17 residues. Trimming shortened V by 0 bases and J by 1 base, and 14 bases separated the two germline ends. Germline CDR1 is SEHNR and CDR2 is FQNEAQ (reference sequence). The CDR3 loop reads CASSLAGLAEGTDTQYF. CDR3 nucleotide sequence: TGTGCCAGCAGCTTAGCAGGGTTAGCAGAAGGCACAGATACGCAGTATTTT.

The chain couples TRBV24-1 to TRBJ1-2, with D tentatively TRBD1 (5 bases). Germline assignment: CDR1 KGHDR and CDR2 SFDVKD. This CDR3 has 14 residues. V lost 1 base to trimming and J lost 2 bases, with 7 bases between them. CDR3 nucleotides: TGTGCCACCAGTGATTTTGACAGCAACTATGGCTACACCTTC. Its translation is CATSDFDSNYGYTF.

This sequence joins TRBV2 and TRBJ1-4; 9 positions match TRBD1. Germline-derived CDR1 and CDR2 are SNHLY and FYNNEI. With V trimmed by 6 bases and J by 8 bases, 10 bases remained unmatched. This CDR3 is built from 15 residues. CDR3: CASRARTGEGEKLFF. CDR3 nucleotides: TGTGCCAGCAGGGCCCGGACAGGGGAAGGCGAAAAACTGTTTTTT.

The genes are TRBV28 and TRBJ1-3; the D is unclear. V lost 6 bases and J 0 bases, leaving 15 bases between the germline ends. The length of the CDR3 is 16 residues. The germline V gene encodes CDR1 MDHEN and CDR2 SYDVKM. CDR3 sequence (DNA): TGTGCCAGCAGCCTCCGCGTAGGGAGCTCTGGAAACACCATATATTTT. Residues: CASSLRVGSSGNTIYF. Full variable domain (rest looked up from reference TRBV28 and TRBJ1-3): DVKVTQSSRYLVKRTGEKVFLECVQDMDHENMFWYRQDPGLGLRLIYFSYDVKMKEKGDIPEGYSVSREKKERFSLILESASTNQTSMYLCASSLRVGSSGNTIYFGEGSWLTVV.

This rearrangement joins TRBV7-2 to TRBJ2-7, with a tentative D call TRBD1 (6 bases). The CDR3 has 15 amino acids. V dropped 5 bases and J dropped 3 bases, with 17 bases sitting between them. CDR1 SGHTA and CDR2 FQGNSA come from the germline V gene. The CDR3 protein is CASSKQVTGHYEQYF. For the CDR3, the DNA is TGTGCCAGCAGCAAACAGGTGACAGGACACTACGAGCAGTACTTC.

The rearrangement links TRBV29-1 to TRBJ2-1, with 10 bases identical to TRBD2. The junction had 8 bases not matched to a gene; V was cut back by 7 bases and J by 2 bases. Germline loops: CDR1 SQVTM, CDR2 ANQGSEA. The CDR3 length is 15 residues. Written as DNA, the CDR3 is TGCAGCGCCCAGGATAGCGGGGGGCCCTACAATGAGCAGTTCTTC. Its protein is CSAQDSGGPYNEQFF.

The CDR3 loop reads CASSQDVSYNSPLHF. The DNA for the CDR3 is TGTGCCAGCAGCCAAGATGTTTCCTATAATTCACCCCTCCACTTT. The J gene is TRBJ1-6, the V gene TRBV3-1 (or the pseudogene TRBV3-2); D unresolved. Trimming pared 0 bases from V and 1 base from J, leaving 4 bases between. The CDR3 has 15 amino acids. Germline CDR1 reads LGHDT; CDR2 reads YNNKEL (reference sequence).

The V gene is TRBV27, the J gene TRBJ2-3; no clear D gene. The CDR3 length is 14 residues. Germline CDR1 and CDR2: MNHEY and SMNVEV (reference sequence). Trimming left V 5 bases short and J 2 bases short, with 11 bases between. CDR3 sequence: CASSTTPFTDTQYF. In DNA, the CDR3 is TGTGCCAGCAGTACAACCCCGTTCACAGATACGCAGTATTTT.

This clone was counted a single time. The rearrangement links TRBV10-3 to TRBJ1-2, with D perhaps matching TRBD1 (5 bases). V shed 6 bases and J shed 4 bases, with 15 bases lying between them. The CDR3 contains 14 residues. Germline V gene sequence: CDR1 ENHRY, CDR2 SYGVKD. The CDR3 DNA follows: TGTGCCATCAGAGGAGGGGATGGCGGCTATGGCTACACCTTC. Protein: CAIRGGDGGYGYTF.

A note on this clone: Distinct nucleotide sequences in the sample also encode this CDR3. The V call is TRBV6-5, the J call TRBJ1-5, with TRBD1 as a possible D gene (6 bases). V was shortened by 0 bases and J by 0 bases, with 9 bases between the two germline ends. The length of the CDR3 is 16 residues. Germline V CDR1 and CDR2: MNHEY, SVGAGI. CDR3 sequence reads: CASSYSRGHSNQPQHF. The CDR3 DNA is TGTGCCAGCAGTTACTCCAGGGGCCATAGCAATCAGCCCCAGCATTTT.

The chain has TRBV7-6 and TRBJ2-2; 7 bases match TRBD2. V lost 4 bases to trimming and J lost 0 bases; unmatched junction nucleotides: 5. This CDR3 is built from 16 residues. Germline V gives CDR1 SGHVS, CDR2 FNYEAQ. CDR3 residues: CASSSFGGANTGELFF. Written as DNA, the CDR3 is TGTGCCAGCAGCTCCTTTGGGGGGGCGAACACCGGGGAGCTGTTTTTT. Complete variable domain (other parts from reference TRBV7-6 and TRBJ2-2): GAGVSQSPRYKVTKRGQDVALRCDPISGHVSLYWYRQALGQGPEFLTYFNYEAQQDKSGLPNDRFSAERPEGSISTLTIQRTEQRDSAMYRCASSSFGGANTGELFFGEGSRLTVL.

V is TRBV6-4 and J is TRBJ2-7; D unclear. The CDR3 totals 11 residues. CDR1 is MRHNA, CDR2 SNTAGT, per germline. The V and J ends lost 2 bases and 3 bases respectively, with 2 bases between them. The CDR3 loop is CASSDGYEQYF. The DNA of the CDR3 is TGTGCCAGCAGTGACGGCTACGAGCAGTACTTC.

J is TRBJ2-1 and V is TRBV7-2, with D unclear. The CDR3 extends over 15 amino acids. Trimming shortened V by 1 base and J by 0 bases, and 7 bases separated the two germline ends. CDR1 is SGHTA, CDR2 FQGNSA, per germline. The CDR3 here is CASSLGTSSYNEQFF. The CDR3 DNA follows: TGTGCCAGCAGCTTAGGGACGAGCTCCTACAATGAGCAGTTCTTC.

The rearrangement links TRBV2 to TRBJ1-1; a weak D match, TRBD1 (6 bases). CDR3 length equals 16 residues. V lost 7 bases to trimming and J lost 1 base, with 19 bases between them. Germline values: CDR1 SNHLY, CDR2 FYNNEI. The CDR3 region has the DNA TGTGCCAGCATCGGGAGGGGGGTGTCACCGAACACTGAAGCTTTCTTT. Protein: CASIGRGVSPNTEAFF.

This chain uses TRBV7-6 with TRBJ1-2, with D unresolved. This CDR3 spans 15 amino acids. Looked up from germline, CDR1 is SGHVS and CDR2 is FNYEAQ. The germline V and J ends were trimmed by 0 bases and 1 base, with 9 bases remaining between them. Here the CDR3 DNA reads TGTGCCAGCAGCTTAGCCGAGGGCAGTAACTATGGCTACACCTTC. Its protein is CASSLAEGSNYGYTF.

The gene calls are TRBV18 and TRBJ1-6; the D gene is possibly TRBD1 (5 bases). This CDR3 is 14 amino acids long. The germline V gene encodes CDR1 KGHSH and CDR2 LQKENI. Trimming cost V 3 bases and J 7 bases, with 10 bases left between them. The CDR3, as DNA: TGTGCCAGCTCACCTGGGGACGCGAATTCACCCCTCCACTTT. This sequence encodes CASSPGDANSPLHF.

DNA of the CDR3: TGTGCCAGCAGCGTCGGACAGCCCTACGAGCAGTACTTC. It is translated as CASSVGQPYEQYF. The rearrangement links TRBV7-9 to TRBJ2-7; tentatively, D is TRBD1 (6 bases). Germline V gives CDR1 SEHNR, CDR2 FQNEAQ (reference sequence). Trimming cost V 5 bases and J 2 bases, with 10 bases left between them. The CDR3 spans 13 residues. Looking up the rest from reference TRBV7-9 and TRBJ2-7 gives the full variable domain: DTGVSQNPRHKITKRGQNVTFRCDPISEHNRLYWYRQTLGQGPEFLTYFQNEAQLEKSRLLSDRFSAERPKGSFSTLEIQRTEQGDSAMYLCASSVGQPYEQYFGPGTRLTVT.